What follows describes a single T cell receptor (beta chain). The antigen is not known. This record comes from a study of cytomegalovirus exposure and HLA in healthy donors. Study observations and caveats: Evidence from a later analysis indicated that most CMV-associated TCR beta chains looked HLA-restricted. The investigators catalogued 150 to 200 TCR beta chains as cytomegalovirus-associated. In all likelihood, a cluster of highly shared sequence variants was a sequencing artifact. TCR beta chain V- and J-gene trimming was linked, in a later analysis, to a missense variant in DCLRE1C.

Germline V gene data show CDR1 as KGHSH and CDR2 as LQKENI. The CDR3 spans 12 residues. V shed 3 bases and J shed 3 bases, with 4 bases lying between them. In the PCR, 60 Vbeta and 13 Jbeta primers were used. Measured with immunoSEQ multiplex PCR; TCRdb has only the in-frame clones, and not every one. The data show roughly 290,000 clones, around 90% seen once. This clonotype originated in a woman aged 18-30 years in good health and CMV-seronegative. The specimen sequenced was PBMCs. This chain links TRBV18 with TRBJ2-3, with no clear D. The CDR3 DNA reads TGTGCCAGCTCACCCGAGACAGATACGCAGTATTTT. It codes for CASSPETDTQYF.